This T cell receptor beta chain appears in the sequencing data of a study of blood T cell repertoires in COVID-19. Study-wide context: The United States, Italy and Spain provided the acute and convalescent COVID-19 samples. PBMCs, B-cell-depleted T cells, or T cells were the source of the cDNA or gDNA that made up the material.

Study processing details: Estimation of nucleated cell counts relied on the amplification of reference gene primers. Data came from immunoSEQ multiplex PCR; TCRdb stores just in-frame clones and leaves some out. From that table come the V and J calls and clone size; the DNA was used to work out D and trimming. The sample shows about 190,000 clones, roughly 80% of them seen only once. The CDR3 runs to 16 residues. Germline loops: CDR1 SNHLY, CDR2 FYNNEI. Trimming pared 1 base from V and 5 bases from J, leaving 17 bases between. Sequencing used peripheral blood. The TCR comes from a young man with active or convalescent COVID-19. V is TRBV2 and J is TRBJ2-5; the D is unclear. This CDR3 is CASSEGSAGGRETQYF. DNA for the CDR3: TGTGCCAGCAGTGAAGGGTCGGCTGGCGGCCGGGAGACCCAGTACTTC. Variable domain in full (rest from reference TRBV2 and TRBJ2-5): EPEVTQTPSHQVTQMGQEVILRCVPISNHLYFYWYRQILGQKVEFLVSFYNNEISEKSEIFDDQFSVERPDGSNFTLKIRSTKLEDSAMYFCASSEGSAGGRETQYFGPGTRLLVL.